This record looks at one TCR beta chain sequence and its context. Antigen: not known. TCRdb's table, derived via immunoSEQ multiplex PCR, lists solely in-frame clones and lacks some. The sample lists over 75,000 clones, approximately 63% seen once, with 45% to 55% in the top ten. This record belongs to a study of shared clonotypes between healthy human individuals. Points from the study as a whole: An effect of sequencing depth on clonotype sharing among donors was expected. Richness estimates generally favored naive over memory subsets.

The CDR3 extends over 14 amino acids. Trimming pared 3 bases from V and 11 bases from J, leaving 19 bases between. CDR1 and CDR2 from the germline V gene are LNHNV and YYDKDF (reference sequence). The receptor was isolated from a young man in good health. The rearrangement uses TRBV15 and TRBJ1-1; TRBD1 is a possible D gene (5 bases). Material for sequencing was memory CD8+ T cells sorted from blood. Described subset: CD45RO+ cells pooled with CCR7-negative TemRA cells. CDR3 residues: CATSSLTQGNVAFF. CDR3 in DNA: TGTGCCACCAGCAGCCTTACCCAGGGAAACGTCGCTTTCTTT.